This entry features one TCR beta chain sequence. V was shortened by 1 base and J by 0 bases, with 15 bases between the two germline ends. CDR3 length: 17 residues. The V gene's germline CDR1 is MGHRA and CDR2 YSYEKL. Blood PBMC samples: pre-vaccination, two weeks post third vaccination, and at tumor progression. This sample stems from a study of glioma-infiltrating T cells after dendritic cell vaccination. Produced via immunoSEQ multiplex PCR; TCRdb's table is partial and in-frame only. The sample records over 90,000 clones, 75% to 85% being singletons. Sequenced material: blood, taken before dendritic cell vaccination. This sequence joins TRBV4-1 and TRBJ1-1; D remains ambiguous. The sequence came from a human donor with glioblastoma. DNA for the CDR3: TGCGCCAGCAGCCAAGGAGGTTTCGAAGTTATGAACACTGAAGCTTTCTTT. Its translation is CASSQGGFEVMNTEAFF.